This passage covers 3 T cell receptor beta chains from one sample sequenced in a study of blood T cell repertoires in COVID-19. TCRdb keeps only in-frame clones here, not all; method: immunoSEQ multiplex PCR. The sample includes approximately 200,000 clones, roughly nine tenths of them seen just once. Sequenced sample: peripheral blood. These receptors were collected from a man in his sixties or seventies with acute or convalescent COVID-19.

The CDR3 reads CATQREVNTGELFF. DNA for the CDR3: TGTGCCACACAGCGGGAGGTAAACACCGGGGAGCTGTTTTTT. This chain links TRBV6-4 with TRBJ2-2, with 9 bases matching TRBD2. J lost 2 bases, V lost 10 bases, and 5 bases had no gene match. CDR3 length: 14 residues. Germline V gives CDR1 MRHNA, CDR2 SNTAGT.

Concerning this clone itself: A junction end diverges from the germline sequence, so it may reflect a read error. The gene calls are TRBV11-2 and TRBJ2-7, with 11 bases aligning to TRBD1. The germline V gene encodes CDR1 SGHAT and CDR2 FQNNGV. The length of the CDR3 is 13 residues. Written as DNA, the CDR3 is TGTGCCAGCAGCATTGGGACAGGGGGTTCGGTGCACTTC. It translates to CASSIGTGGSVHF.

This chain joins TRBV14 and TRBJ1-2, with 8 bases aligning to TRBD1. J lost 8 bases, V lost 4 bases, and 9 bases had no gene match. CDR3 length equals 14 residues. The germline V gene has CDR1 SGHDN and CDR2 FVKESK. The CDR3 bases are TGTGCCAGCAGCCGCCAGACAGGGACAGGCGGCTACACCTTC. Its translation is CASSRQTGTGGYTF.